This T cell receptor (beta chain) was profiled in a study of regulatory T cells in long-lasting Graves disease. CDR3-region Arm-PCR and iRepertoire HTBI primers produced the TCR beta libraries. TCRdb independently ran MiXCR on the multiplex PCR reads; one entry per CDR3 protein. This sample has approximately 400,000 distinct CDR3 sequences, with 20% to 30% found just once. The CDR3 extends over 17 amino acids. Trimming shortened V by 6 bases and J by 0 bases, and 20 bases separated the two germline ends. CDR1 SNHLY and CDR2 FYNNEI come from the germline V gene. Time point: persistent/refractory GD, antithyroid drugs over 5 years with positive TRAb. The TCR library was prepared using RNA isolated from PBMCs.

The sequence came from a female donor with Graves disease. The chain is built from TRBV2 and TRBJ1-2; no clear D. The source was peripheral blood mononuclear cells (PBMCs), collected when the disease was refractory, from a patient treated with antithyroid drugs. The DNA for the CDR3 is TGTGCCAGCAGCGGGTTAGACCTCAGGAGTACTAACTATGGCTACACCTTC. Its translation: CASSGLDLRSTNYGYTF.